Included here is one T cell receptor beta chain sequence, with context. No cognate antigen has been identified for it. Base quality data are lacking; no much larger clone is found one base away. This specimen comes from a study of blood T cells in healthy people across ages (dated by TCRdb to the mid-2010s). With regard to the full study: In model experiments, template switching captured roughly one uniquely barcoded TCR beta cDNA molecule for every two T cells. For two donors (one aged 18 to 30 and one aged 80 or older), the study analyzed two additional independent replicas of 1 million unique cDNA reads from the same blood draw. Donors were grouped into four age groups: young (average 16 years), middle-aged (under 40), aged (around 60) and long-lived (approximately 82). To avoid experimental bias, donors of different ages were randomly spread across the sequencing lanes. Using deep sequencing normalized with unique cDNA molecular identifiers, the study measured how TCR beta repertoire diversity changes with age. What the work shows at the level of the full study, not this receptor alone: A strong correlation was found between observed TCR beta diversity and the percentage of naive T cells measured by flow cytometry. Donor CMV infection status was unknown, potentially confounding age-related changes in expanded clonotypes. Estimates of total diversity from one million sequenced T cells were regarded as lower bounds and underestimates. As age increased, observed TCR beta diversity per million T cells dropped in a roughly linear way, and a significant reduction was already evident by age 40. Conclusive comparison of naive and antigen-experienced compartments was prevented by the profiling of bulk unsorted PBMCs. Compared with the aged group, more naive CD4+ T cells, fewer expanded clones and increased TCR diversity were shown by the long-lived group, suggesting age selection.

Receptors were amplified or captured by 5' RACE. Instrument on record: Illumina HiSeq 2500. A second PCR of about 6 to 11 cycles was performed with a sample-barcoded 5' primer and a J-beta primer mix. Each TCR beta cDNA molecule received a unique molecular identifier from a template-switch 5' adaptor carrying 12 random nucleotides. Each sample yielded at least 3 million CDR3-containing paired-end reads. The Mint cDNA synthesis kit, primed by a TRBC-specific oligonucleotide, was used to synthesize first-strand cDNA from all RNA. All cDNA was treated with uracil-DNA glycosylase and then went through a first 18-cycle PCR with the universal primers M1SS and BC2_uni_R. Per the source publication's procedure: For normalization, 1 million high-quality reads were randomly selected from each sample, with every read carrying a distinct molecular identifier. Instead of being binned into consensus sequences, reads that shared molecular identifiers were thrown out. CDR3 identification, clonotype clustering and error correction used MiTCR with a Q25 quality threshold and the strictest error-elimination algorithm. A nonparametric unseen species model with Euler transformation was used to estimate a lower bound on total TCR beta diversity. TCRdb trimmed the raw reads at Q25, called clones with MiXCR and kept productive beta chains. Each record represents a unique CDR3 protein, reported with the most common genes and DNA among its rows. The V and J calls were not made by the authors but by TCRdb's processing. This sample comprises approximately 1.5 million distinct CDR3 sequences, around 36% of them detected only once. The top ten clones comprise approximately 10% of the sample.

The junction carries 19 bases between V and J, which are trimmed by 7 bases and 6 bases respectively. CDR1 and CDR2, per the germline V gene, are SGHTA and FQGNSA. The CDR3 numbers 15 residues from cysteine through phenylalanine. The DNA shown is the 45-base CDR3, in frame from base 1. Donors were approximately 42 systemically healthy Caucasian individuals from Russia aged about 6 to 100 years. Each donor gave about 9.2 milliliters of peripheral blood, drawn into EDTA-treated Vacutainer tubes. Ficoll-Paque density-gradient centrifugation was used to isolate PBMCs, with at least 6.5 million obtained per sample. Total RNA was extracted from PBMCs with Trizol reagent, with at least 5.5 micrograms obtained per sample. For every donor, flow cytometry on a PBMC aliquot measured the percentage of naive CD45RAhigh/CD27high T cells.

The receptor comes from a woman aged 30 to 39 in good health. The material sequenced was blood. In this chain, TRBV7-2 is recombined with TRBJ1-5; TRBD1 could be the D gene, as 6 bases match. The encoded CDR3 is CASTLEQGGFQPQHF. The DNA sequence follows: TGTGCCAGCACCTTGGAACAGGGAGGGTTTCAGCCCCAGCATTTT.